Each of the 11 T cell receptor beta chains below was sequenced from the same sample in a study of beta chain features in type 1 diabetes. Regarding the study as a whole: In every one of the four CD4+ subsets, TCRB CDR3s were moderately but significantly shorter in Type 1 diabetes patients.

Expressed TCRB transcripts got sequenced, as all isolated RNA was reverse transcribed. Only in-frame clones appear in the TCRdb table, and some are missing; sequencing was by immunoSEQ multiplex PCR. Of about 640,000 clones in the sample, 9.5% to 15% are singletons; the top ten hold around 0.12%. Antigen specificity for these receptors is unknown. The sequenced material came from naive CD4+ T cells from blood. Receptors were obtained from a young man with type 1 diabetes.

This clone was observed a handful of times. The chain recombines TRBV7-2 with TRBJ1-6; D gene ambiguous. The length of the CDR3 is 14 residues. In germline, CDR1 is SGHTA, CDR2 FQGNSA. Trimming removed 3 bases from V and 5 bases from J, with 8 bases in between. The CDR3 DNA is TGTGCCAGCAGCTTTGGGGTTGATAATTCACCCCTCCACTTT. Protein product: CASSFGVDNSPLHF.

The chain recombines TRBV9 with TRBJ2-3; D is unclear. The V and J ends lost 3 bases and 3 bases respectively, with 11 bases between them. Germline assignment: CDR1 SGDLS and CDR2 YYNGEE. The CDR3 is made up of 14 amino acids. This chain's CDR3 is CASSAVVGTDTQYF. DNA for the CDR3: TGTGCCAGCAGCGCAGTAGTCGGGACAGATACGCAGTATTTT. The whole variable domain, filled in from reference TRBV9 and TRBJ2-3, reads DSGVTQTPKHLITATGQRVTLRCSPRSGDLSVYWYQQSLDQGLQFLIQYYNGEERAKGNILERFSAQQFPDLHSELNLSSLELGDSALYFCASSAVVGTDTQYFGPGTRLTVL.

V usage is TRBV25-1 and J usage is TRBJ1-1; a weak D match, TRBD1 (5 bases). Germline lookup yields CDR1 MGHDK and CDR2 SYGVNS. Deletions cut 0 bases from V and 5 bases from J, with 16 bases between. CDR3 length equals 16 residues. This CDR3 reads CASSEYIRSGPTEAFF. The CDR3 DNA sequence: TGTGCCAGCAGTGAATATATTAGGTCGGGGCCTACTGAAGCTTTCTTT.

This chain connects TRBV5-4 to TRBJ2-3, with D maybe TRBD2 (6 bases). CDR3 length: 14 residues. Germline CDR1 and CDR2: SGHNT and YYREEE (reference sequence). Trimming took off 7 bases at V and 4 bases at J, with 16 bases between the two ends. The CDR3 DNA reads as TGTGCCAGCGCCGTCTTGCGGGGCGCAGATACGCAGTATTTT. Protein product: CASAVLRGADTQYF.

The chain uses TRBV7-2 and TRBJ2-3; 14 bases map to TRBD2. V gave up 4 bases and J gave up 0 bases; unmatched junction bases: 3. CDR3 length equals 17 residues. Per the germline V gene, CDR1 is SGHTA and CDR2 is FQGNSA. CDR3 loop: CASSSGLAGGSTDTQYF. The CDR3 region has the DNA TGTGCCAGCAGCTCCGGACTAGCGGGGGGCAGCACAGATACGCAGTATTTT.

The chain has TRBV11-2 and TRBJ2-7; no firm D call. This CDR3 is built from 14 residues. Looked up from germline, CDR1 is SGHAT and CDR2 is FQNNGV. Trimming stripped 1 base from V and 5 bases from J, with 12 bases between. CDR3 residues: CASSLGQNSHEQYF. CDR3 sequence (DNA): TGTGCCAGCAGCTTAGGGCAAAATAGCCACGAGCAGTACTTC. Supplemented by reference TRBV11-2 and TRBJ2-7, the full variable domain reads EAGVAQSPRYKIIEKRQSVAFWCNPISGHATLYWYQQILGQGPKLLIQFQNNGVVDDSQLPKDRFSAERLKGVDSTLKIQPAKLEDSAVYLCASSLGQNSHEQYFGPGTRLTVT.

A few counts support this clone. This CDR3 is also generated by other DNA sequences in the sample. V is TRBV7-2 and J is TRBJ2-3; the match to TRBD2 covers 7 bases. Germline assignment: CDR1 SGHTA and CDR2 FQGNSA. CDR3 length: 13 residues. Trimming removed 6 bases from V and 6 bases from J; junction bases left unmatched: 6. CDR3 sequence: CASSLTSADTQYF. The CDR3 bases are TGTGCCAGCAGTTTAACTAGCGCCGATACGCAGTATTTT.

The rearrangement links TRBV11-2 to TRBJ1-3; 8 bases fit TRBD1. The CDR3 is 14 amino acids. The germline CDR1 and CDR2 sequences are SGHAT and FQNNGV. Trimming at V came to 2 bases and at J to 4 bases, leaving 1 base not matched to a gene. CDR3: CASSLWDRGNTIYF. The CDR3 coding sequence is TGTGCCAGCAGCTTATGGGACAGGGGAAACACCATATATTTT.

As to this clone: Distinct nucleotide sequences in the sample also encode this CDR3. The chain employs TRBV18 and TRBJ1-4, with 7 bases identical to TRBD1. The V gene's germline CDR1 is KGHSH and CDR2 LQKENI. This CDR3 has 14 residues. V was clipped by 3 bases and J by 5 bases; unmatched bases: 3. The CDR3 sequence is CASSPGTVNEKLFF. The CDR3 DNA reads TGTGCCAGCTCACCGGGGACAGTGAATGAAAAACTGTTTTTT.

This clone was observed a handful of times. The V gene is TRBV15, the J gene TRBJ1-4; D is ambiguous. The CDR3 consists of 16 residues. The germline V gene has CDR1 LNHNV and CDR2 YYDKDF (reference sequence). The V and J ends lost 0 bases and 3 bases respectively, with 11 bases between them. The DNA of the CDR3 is TGTGCCACCAGCAGAGATCGCGGAGGAGCTAATGAAAAACTGTTTTTT. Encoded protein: CATSRDRGGANEKLFF.

The CDR3, as DNA: TGTGCTAGTGGTCCCGGGACTAGTGGAGAGACCCAGTACTTC. Translated, it gives CASGPGTSGETQYF. This chain joins TRBV12-5 and TRBJ2-5, with 8 bases that match TRBD2. V was pared by 5 bases and J by 4 bases, with 6 bases of the junction left unmatched. Germline CDR1 LGHNT, CDR2 FRNRAP. The CDR3 loop spans 14 amino acids.